This is a list of T cell receptor beta chains from one sample in a study of control samples from healthy donors and cancer patients. This table comes from immunoSEQ multiplex PCR, and its TCRdb copy is limited to in-frame clones, with some not included. The repertoire has 60,000 to 100,000 clones, about 91% of them found once; the top ten carry roughly 7%. The specimen was blood. The receptors derive from a man aged 45-65 years in good health. Each CDR3 is given with its conserved first and last residue. A D gene is named only where the DNA matches it firmly. Size values are once, few and many counts, or a class for expanded clones, and some rows have none.

V	size	J	D	CDR3	DNA
TRBV7-2	.	TRBJ2-5	.	CASSPRAQGETQYF	TGTGCCAGCAGCCCCAGGGCCCAGGGAGAGACCCAGTACTTC
TRBV12-5	.	TRBJ1-5	.	CASGLYPNQPQHF	TGTGCTAGTGGTTTGTACCCCAATCAGCCCCAGCATTTT
TRBV5-1	.	TRBJ2-2	TRBD2	CASSPSTSGVNGELFF	TGCGCCAGCAGCCCAAGTACTAGCGGGGTGAACGGGGAGCTGTTTTTT
TRBV9	.	TRBJ2-1	.	CASSPVDWNYNEQFF	TGTGCCAGCAGCCCTGTCGACTGGAACTACAATGAGCAGTTCTTC
TRBV30	.	TRBJ2-3	.	CALAGGRGSTDTQYF	TGTGCCCTGGCCGGCGGCCGCGGAAGCACAGATACGCAGTATTTT
TRBV9	.	TRBJ1-3	.	CASSAGGQSSGNTIYF	TGTGCCAGCAGCGCGGGGGGACAAAGCTCTGGAAACACCATATATTTT
TRBV3-1/TRBV3-2	.	TRBJ1-1	.	CASSQGWGTTEAFF	TGTGCCAGCAGCCAAGGGTGGGGGACGACTGAAGCTTTCTTT
TRBV5-4	.	TRBJ2-4	.	CASSFPAGDIQYF	TGTGCCAGCAGCTTCCCGGCTGGGGACATTCAGTACTTC
TRBV9	.	TRBJ1-2	TRBD1	CASSPRQGGYGYTF	TGTGCCAGCAGCCCCCGACAGGGCGGCTATGGCTACACCTTC
TRBV11-1	.	TRBJ2-2	TRBD1	CASSFRGTGELFF	TGTGCCAGCAGCTTCAGGGGGACCGGGGAGCTGTTTTTT
TRBV4-3	.	TRBJ1-1	.	CASSQVDGTEAFF	TGCGCCAGCAGCCAAGTGGACGGCACTGAAGCTTTCTTT
TRBV2	.	TRBJ1-5	TRBD1	CASKSDPGTGRQPQHF	TGTGCCAGCAAATCTGACCCCGGGACAGGGAGGCAGCCCCAGCATTTT
TRBV24-1	.	TRBJ2-4	.	CATSDSGFRRNF	TGTGCCACCAGTGATTCCGGGTTTCGGAGGAACTTC
TRBV19	.	TRBJ1-5	TRBD1	CATAGQAENQPQHF	TGTGCCACCGCGGGACAGGCAGAAAATCAGCCCCAGCATTTT
TRBV7-6	.	TRBJ1-1	TRBD1	CASTGAQGAMNTEAFF	TGTGCCAGCACCGGGGCACAGGGGGCAATGAACACTGAAGCTTTCTTT
TRBV7-3	.	TRBJ2-1	.	CASSLSSSSYNEQFF	TGTGCCAGCAGCTTATCCTCTAGCTCCTACAATGAGCAGTTCTTC
TRBV27	.	TRBJ1-5	TRBD1	CASGQVLRPQHF	TGTGCCAGCGGACAGGTTCTCCGGCCCCAGCATTTT
TRBV11-1	.	TRBJ1-2	.	CASSRPTGTGYTF	TGTGCCAGCAGCCGACCTACAGGGACCGGCTACACCTTC
TRBV2	.	TRBJ2-1	TRBD2	CASKGASGGYNEQFF	TGTGCCAGTAAGGGGGCTAGCGGGGGTTACAATGAGCAGTTCTTC
TRBV7-9	.	TRBJ1-2	TRBD1	CASSLRGQRGRGYTF	TGTGCCAGCAGCTTAAGGGGACAGCGGGGTCGGGGCTACACCTTC
TRBV5-1	.	TRBJ1-1	TRBD1	CASRNRTGGFTEAFF	TGCGCCAGCCGGAACCGGACAGGGGGCTTCACTGAAGCTTTCTTT
TRBV5-4	.	TRBJ2-6	.	CASSLGKGAGANVLTF	TGTGCCAGCAGCTTGGGTAAGGGGGCTGGGGCCAACGTCCTGACTTTC
TRBV7-2	few	TRBJ1-2	TRBD1	CASSRNRGQNGYTF	TGTGCCAGCAGCCGCAACAGGGGGCAAAATGGCTACACCTTC
TRBV5-8	.	TRBJ1-2	TRBD1	CASSLFGTGYGYTF	TGTGCCAGCAGCTTGTTTGGGACAGGATATGGCTACACCTTC